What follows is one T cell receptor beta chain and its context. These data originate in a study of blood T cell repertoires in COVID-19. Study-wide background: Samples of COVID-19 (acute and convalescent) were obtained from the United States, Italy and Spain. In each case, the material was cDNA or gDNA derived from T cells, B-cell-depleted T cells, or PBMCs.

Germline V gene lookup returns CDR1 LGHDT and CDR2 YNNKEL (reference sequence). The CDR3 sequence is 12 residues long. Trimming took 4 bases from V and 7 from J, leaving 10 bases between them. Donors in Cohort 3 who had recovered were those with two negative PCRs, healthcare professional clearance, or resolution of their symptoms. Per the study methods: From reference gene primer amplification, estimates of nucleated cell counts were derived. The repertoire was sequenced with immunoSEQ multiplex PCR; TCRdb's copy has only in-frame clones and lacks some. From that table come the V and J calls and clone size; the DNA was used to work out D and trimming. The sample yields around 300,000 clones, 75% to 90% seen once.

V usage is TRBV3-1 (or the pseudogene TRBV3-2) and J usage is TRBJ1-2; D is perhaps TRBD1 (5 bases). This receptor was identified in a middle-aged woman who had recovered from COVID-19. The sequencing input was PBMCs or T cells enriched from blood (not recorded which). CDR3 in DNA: TGTGCCAGCAGCCGATGGGACTTTGGCTACACCTTC. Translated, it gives CASSRWDFGYTF.